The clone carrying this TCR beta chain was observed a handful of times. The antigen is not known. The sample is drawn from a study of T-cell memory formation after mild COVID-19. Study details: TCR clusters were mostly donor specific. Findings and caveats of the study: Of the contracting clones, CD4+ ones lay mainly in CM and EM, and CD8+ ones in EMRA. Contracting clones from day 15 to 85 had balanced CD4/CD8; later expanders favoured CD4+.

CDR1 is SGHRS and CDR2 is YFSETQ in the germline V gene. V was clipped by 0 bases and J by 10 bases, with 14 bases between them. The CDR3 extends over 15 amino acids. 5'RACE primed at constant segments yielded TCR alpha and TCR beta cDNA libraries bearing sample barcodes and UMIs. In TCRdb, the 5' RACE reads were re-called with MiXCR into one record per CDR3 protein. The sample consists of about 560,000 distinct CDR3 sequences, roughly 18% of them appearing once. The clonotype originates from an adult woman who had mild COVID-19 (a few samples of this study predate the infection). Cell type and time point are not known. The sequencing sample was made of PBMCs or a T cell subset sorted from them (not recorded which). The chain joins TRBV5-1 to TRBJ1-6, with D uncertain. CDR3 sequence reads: CASSLDGVGSSPLHF. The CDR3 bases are TGCGCCAGCAGCTTGGATGGGGTGGGCAGCTCACCCCTCCACTTT.